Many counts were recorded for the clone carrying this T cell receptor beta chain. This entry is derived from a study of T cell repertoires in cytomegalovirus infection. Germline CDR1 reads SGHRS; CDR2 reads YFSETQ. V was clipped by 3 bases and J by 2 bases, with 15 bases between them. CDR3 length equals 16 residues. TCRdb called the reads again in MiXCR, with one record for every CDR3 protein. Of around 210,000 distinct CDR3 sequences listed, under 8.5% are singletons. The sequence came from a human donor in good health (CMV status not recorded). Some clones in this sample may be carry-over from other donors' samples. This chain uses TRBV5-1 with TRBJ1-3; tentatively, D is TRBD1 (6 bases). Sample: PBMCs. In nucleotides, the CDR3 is TGCGCCAGCAGCTCCGGGACAACTGAAGCTGGAAACACCATATATTTT. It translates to CASSSGTTEAGNTIYF.